Described below is a single T cell receptor beta chain sequence and its context. Germline assignment: CDR1 SQVTM and CDR2 ANQGSEA. CDR3 length: 12 residues. V lost 4 bases and J 6 bases, leaving 12 bases between the germline ends. The sort gate was single viable CD3+CD4+CD8-CD45RO+ cells for memory CD4+ T cells. This record belongs to a study of memory CD4+ T cells and cytomegalovirus serostatus. TCRdb keeps only in-frame clones here, not all; method: immunoSEQ multiplex PCR. The table shows 35,000 to 50,000 clones, with approximately 80% occurring only once. The sequencing sample was made of memory CD4+ T cells from blood. This chain links TRBV29-1 with TRBJ1-1; D is uncertain. The sequence was obtained from an adult in good health and CMV-seronegative. The DNA for the CDR3 is TGCAGCGTTGCGAGCACAGACTCTGAAGCTTTCTTT. Its translation: CSVASTDSEAFF.